This T cell receptor beta chain emerged from a study of beta chain features in type 1 diabetes. The overall study: Cell yields, gender and age were comparable in patients and healthy donors. Study findings and constraints: TCRB CDR3 length was moderately but significantly reduced in all four CD4+ subsets of Type 1 diabetes patients. Individuals with type 1 diabetes displayed fewer insertions and more deletions at VDJ junctions.

The CDR3 spans 15 residues. The V gene end was trimmed by 5 bases and the J gene end by 0 bases; junction bases not matched to a gene: 5. Germline V gene sequence: CDR1 SGHVS, CDR2 FNYEAQ. As to this clone: As yet, its antigen is unknown.

Expressed TCRB transcripts got sequenced, as all isolated RNA was reverse transcribed. Sequenced naive, central memory and regulatory T cell samples produced an average of around 3.8 million reads. The assay was immunoSEQ multiplex PCR, and TCRdb's table has in-frame clones only and misses some. The sample yields hundreds of thousands of clones, more than 13% seen once. Sorted CD4+ subsets: naive, central memory, regulatory, stem cell-like memory (CD45RO/CCR7/CD25/CD127/CD95/CD27 panel). The sample taken for sequencing was naive CD4+ T cells from blood. The rearrangement joins TRBV7-6 to TRBJ2-3, with 7 bases that match TRBD1. The receptor was derived from a man aged 18 to 30 with type 1 diabetes. The CDR3 loop is CASSIRDRSTDTQYF. CDR3 nucleotides: TGTGCCAGCAGCATCCGGGACAGAAGCACAGATACGCAGTATTTT.